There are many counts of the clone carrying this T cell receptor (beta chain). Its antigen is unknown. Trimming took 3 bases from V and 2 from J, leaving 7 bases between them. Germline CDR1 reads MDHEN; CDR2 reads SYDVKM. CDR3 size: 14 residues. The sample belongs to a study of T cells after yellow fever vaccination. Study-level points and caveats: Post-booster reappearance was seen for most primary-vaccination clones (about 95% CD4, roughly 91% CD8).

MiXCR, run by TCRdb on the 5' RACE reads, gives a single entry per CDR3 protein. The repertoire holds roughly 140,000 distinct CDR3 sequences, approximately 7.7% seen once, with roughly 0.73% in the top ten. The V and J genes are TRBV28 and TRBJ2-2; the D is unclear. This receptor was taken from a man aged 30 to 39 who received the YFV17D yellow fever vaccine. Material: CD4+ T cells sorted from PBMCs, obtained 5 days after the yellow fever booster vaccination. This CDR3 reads CASSFRPNTGELFF. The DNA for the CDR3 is TGTGCCAGCAGTTTCCGGCCAAACACCGGGGAGCTGTTTTTT.